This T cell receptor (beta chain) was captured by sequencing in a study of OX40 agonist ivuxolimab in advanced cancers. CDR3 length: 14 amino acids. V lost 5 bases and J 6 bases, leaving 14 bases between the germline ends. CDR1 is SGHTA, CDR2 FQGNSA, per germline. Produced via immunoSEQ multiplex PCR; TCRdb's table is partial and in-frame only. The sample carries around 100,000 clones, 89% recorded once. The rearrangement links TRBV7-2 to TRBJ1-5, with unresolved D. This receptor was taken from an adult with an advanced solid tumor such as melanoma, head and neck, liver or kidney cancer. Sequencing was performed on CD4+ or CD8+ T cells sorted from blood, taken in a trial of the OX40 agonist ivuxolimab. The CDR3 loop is CASSPSRAGQPQHF. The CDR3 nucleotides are TGTGCCAGCAGCCCCAGTAGGGCGGGTCAGCCCCAGCATTTT. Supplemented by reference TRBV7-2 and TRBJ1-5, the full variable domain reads GAGVSQSPSNKVTEKGKDVELRCDPISGHTALYWYRQSLGQGLEFLIYFQGNSAPDKSGLPSDRFSAERTGGSVSTLTIQRTQQEDSAVYLCASSPSRAGQPQHFGDGTRLSIL.